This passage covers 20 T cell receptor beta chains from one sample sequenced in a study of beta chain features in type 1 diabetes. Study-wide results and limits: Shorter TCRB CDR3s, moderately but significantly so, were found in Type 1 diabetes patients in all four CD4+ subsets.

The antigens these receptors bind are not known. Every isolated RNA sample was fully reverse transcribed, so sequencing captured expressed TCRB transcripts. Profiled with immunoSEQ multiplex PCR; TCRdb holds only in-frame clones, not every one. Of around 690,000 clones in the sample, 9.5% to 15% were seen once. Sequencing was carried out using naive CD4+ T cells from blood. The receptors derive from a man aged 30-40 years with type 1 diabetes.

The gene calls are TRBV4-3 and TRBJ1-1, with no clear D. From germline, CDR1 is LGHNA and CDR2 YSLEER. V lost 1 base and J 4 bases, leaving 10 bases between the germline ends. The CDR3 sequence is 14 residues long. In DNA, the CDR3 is TGCGCCAGCAGCCAAGTTACGGCGAGCACTGAAGCTTTCTTT. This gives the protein CASSQVTASTEAFF.

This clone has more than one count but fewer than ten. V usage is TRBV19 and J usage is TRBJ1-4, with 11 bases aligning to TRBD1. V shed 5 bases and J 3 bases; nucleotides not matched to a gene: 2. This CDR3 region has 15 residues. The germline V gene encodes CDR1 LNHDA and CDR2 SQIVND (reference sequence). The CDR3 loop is CASSQGQGANEKLFF. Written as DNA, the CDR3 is TGTGCCAGTAGTCAGGGACAGGGGGCTAATGAAAAACTGTTTTTT.

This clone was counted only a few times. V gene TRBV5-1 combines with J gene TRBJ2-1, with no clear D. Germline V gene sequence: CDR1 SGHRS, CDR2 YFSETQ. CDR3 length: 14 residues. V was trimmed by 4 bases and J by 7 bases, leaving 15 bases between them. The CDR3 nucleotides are TGCGCCAGCAGCCCGAACCAGGCAAGAAATGAGCAGTTCTTC. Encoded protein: CASSPNQARNEQFF.

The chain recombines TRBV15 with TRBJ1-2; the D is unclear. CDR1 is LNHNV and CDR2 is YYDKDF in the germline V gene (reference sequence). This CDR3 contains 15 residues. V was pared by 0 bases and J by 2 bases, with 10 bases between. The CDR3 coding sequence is TGTGCCACCAGCAGAGATCCGGAGTCAAACTATGGCTACACCTTC. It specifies CATSRDPESNYGYTF.

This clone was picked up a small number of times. CDR3 sequence: CASSLGASLAKNIQYF. The CDR3 DNA reads as TGTGCCAGCAGCTTAGGAGCAAGCTTAGCCAAAAACATTCAGTACTTC. The chain has TRBV7-2 and TRBJ2-4; D is undetermined. CDR1 is SGHTA and CDR2 is FQGNSA in the germline V gene. The V end lost 1 base, the J end lost 0 bases, and 10 bases lay between the germline ends. This CDR3 is built from 16 residues.

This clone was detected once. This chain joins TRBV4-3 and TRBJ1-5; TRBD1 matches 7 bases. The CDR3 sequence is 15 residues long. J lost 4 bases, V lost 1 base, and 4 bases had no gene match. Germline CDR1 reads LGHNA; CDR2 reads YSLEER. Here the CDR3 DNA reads TGCGCCAGCAGCCAAGTTGAGGGACAGAATCAGCCCCAGCATTTT. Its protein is CASSQVEGQNQPQHF.

The CDR3 region is CSVEREISISNYGYTF. The CDR3 DNA sequence: TGCAGCGTTGAAAGGGAGATCTCTATCTCTAACTATGGCTACACCTTC. This chain links TRBV29-1 with TRBJ1-2; no reliable D call. V lost 2 bases and J 0 bases, leaving 16 bases between the germline ends. The CDR3 has 16 amino acids. The germline V gene has CDR1 SQVTM and CDR2 ANQGSEA.

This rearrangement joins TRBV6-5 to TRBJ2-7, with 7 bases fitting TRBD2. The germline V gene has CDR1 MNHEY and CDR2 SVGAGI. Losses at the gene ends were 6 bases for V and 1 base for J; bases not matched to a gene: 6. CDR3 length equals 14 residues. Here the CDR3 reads CASSPRRGSYEQYF. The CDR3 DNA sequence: TGTGCCAGCAGCCCTAGGCGGGGGTCCTACGAGCAGTACTTC.

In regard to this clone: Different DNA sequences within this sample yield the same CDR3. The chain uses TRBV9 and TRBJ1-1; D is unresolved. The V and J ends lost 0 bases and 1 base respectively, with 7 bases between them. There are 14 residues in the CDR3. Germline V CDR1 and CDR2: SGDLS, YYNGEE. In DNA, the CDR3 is TGTGCCAGCAGCGTAGGGTCAGGGAACACTGAAGCTTTCTTT. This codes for CASSVGSGNTEAFF.

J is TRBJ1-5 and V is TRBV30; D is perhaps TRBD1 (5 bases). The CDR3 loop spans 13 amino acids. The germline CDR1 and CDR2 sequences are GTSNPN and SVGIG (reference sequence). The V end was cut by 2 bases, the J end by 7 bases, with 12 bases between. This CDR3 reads CAWSPREEQPQHF. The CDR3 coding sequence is TGTGCCTGGAGTCCCAGGGAAGAACAGCCCCAGCATTTT.

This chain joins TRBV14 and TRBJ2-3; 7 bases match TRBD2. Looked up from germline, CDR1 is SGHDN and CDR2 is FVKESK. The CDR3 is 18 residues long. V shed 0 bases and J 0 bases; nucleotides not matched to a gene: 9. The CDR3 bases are TGTGCCAGCAGCCAAGACCCAGCGGGGTCTCCTAGCACAGATACGCAGTATTTT. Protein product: CASSQDPAGSPSTDTQYF.

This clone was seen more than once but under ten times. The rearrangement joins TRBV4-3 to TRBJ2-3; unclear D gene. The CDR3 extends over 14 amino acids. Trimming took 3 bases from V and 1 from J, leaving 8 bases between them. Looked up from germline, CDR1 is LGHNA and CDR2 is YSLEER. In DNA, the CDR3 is TGCGCCAGCAGCCAGATCTCACGCACAGATACGCAGTATTTT. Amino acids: CASSQISRTDTQYF.

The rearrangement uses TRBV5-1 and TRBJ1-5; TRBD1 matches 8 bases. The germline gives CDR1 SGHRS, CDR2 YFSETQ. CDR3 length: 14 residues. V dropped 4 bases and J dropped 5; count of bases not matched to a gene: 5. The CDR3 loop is CASSPLTGDQPQHF. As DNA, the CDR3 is TGCGCCAGCAGCCCCCTGACAGGGGATCAGCCCCAGCATTTT. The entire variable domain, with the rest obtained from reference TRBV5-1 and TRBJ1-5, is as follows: KAGVTQTPRYLIKTRGQQVTLSCSPISGHRSVSWYQQTPGQGLQFLFEYFSETQRNKGNFPGRFSGRQFSNSRSEMNVSTLELGDSALYLCASSPLTGDQPQHFGDGTRLSIL.

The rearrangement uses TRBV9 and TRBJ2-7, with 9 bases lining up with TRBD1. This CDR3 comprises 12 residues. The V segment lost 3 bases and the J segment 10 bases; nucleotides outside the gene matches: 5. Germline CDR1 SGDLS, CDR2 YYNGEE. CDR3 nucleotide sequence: TGTGCCAGCAGCGACGGACAGGGGCCCCAGTACTTC. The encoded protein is CASSDGQGPQYF.

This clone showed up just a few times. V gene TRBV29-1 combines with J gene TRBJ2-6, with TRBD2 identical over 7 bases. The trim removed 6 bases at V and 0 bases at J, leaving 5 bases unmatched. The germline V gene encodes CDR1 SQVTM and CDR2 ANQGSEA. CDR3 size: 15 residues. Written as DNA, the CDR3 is TGCAGCGTCGGGGAGGGGATCTCTGGGGCCAACGTCCTGACTTTC. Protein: CSVGEGISGANVLTF.

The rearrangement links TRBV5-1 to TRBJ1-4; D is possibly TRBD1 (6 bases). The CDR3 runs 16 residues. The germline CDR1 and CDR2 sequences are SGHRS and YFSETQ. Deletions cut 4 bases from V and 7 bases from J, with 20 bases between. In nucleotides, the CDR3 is TGCGCCAGCAGCCGCATACCAGGGGCTGAGAGTGAAAAACTGTTTTTT. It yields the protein CASSRIPGAESEKLFF. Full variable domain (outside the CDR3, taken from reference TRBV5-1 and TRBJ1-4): KAGVTQTPRYLIKTRGQQVTLSCSPISGHRSVSWYQQTPGQGLQFLFEYFSETQRNKGNFPGRFSGRQFSNSRSEMNVSTLELGDSALYLCASSRIPGAESEKLFFGSGTQLSVL.

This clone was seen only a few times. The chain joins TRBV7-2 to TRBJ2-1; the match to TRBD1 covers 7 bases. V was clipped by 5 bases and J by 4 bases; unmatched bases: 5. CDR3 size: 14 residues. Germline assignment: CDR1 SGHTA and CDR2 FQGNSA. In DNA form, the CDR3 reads TGTGCCAGCAGCACCGGGACAGCTTACAATGAGCAGTTCTTC. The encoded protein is CASSTGTAYNEQFF.

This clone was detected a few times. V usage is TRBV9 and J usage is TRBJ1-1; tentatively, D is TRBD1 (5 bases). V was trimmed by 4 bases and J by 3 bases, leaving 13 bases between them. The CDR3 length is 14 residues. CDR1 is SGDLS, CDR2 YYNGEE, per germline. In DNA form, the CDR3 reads TGTGCCAGCAGCTGGGGGATTGGGGACACTGAAGCTTTCTTT. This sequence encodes CASSWGIGDTEAFF.

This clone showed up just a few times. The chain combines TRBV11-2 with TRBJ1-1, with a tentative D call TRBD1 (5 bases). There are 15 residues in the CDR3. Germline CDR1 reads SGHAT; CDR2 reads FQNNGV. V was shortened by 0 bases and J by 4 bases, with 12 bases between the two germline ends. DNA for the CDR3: TGTGCCAGCAGCTTAGAGACGGGGGTGGTCACTGAAGCTTTCTTT. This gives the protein CASSLETGVVTEAFF.

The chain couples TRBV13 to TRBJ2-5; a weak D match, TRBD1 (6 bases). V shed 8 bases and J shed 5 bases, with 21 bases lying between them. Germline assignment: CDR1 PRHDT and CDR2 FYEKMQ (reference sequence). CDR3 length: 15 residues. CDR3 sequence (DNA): TGTGCCAGCGCTTACCCTGGACAGAGGTTCGAGACCCAGTACTTC. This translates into CASAYPGQRFETQYF. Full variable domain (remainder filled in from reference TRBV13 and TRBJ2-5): AAGVIQSPRHLIKEKRETATLKCYPIPRHDTVYWYQQGPGQDPQFLISFYEKMQSDKGSIPDRFSAQQFSDYHSELNMSSLELGDSALYFCASAYPGQRFETQYFGPGTRLLVL.